Following are 20 T cell receptor beta chains from one sample sequenced in a study of blood T cell repertoires in COVID-19. Here immunoSEQ multiplex PCR was the method, and the copy in TCRdb shows in-frame clones only, minus some. Among 55,000 to 65,000 clones listed, approximately 82% were seen once. The sample comprised peripheral blood. The source is a woman of 80 years or more with acute or convalescent COVID-19.

The chain employs TRBV11-2 and TRBJ2-6, with 7 bases lining up with TRBD2. The V and J ends lost 8 bases and 1 base, in that order; junction bases with no gene match: 8. The length of the CDR3 is 16 residues. CDR1 SGHAT and CDR2 FQNNGV come from the germline V gene. The CDR3 sequence is CASLGLRGSGANVLTF. CDR3 DNA sequence: TGTGCCAGCTTGGGACTACGAGGGTCTGGGGCCAACGTCCTGACTTTC.

This chain connects TRBV27 to TRBJ2-5; perhaps TRBD2 as D (5 bases). The V and J ends lost 6 bases and 7 bases respectively, with 18 bases between them. CDR1 and CDR2 from the germline V gene are MNHEY and SMNVEV (reference sequence). The length of the CDR3 is 14 residues. The CDR3 is CASRIALVRGTQYF. As DNA, the CDR3 is TGTGCCAGCAGAATTGCGTTGGTCCGGGGGACCCAGTACTTC.

This clone was counted once. The chain has TRBV18 and TRBJ1-2; TRBD1 aligns across 9 bases. The CDR3 length is 15 residues. Unmatched junction bases numbered 8, after V lost 6 bases and J lost 3 bases. The germline CDR1 and CDR2 sequences are KGHSH and LQKENI. CDR3 nucleotide sequence: TGTGCCAGCTCGTTTGACAGGGGGTCGGACTATGGCTACACCTTC. It is translated as CASSFDRGSDYGYTF. The entire variable domain, with the rest obtained from reference TRBV18 and TRBJ1-2, is as follows: NAGVMQNPRHLVRRRGQEARLRCSPMKGHSHVYWYRQLPEEGLKFMVYLQKENIIDESGMPKERFSAEFPKEGPSILRIQQVVRGDSAAYFCASSFDRGSDYGYTFGSGTRLTVV.

This clone was recorded only once. This rearrangement joins TRBV6-6 to TRBJ2-2, with 9 nucleotides matching TRBD2. Trimming removed 9 bases from V and 4 bases from J; junction bases left unmatched: 3. The CDR3 spans 13 residues. Germline V CDR1 and CDR2: MNHNY, SVGAGI (reference sequence). This chain's CDR3 is CASRGRGTGELFF. CDR3 coding DNA: TGTGCCAGTCGCGGGAGGGGCACCGGGGAGCTGTTTTTT.

The CDR3: CASSLPGSVGQYF. The CDR3 nucleotides are TGCGCCAGCAGCTTACCGGGATCAGTAGGGCAGTACTTC. This chain uses TRBV5-1 with TRBJ2-7, with D perhaps matching TRBD2 (5 bases). The CDR3 sequence is 13 residues long. The V gene lost 2 bases and the J gene lost 9 bases, with 15 bases spanning the gap. Germline V gene lookup returns CDR1 SGHRS and CDR2 YFSETQ.

This sequence joins TRBV18 and TRBJ1-4, with a tentative D call TRBD1 (6 bases). Per the germline V gene, CDR1 is KGHSH and CDR2 is LQKENI. The CDR3 sequence is 13 residues long. Trimming removed 4 bases from V and 5 bases from J, with 8 bases in between. The CDR3 loop is CASSQQGNEKLFF. The CDR3, as DNA: TGTGCCAGCTCACAACAGGGAAATGAAAAACTGTTTTTT.

There are a few counts of this clone. The chain has TRBV30 and TRBJ1-4; D remains unclear. Germline loops: CDR1 GTSNPN, CDR2 SVGIG (reference sequence). The CDR3 extends over 13 amino acids. Trimming removed 1 base at V and 3 bases at J, with 6 bases between. The chain's CDR3 is CAWSDGANEKLFF. The CDR3 DNA is TGTGCCTGGAGTGACGGGGCTAATGAAAAACTGTTTTTT. The full variable domain, with the rest looked up from reference TRBV30 and TRBJ1-4, is SQTIHQWPATLVQPVGSPLSLECTVEGTSNPNLYWYRQAAGRGLQLLFYSVGIGQISSEVPQNLSASRPQDRQFILSSKKLLLSDSGFYLCAWSDGANEKLFFGSGTQLSVL.

J is TRBJ2-7 and V is TRBV6-1, with 8 bases that match TRBD1. Unmatched junction bases numbered 7, after V lost 0 bases and J lost 6 bases. This CDR3 contains 15 residues. In germline, CDR1 is MNHNS, CDR2 SASEGT. In DNA, the CDR3 is TGTGCCAGCAGTGAAGCAGGGACAGGAAAGGGCGAGCAGTACTTC. This gives the protein CASSEAGTGKGEQYF.

About this clone: The germline gene is not matched at one end of the junction; a read error may be the cause. This chain uses TRBV7-7 with TRBJ2-2; D gene ambiguous. This CDR3 comprises 15 residues. The germline gives CDR1 SSHAT, CDR2 FNYEAQ (reference sequence). CDR3 region: CASSLNPGNTGELFF. CDR3 coding DNA: TGTGCTAGCAGCTTAAATCCAGGGAACACCGGGGAGCTGTTTTTT. The full variable domain, in which reference TRBV7-7 and TRBJ2-2 provide the parts outside the CDR3, is GAGVSQSPRYKVTKRGQDVTLRCDPISSHATLYWYQQALGQGPEFLTYFNYEAQPDKSGLPSDRFSAERPEGSISTLTIQRTEQRDSAMYRCASSLNPGNTGELFFGEGSRLTVL.

This chain joins TRBV6-5 and TRBJ2-2, with TRBD1 matching 7 bases. The V and J ends lost 7 bases and 7 bases, in that order; junction bases with no gene match: 9. The germline V gene has CDR1 MNHEY and CDR2 SVGAGI. The CDR3 totals 14 residues. The CDR3 protein is CASNIRGPGGELFF. The CDR3 DNA sequence: TGTGCCAGCAACATTAGGGGGCCGGGCGGGGAGCTGTTTTTT.

V and J are TRBV6-2 or TRBV6-3 and TRBJ2-4, with D possibly matching TRBD1 (6 bases). CDR1 MNHEY and CDR2 SVGEGT come from the germline V gene. With 5 bases removed from V and 3 bases from J, the gap between germline ends came to 14 bases. This CDR3 contains 15 residues. Here the CDR3 reads CASSPPGVGKNIQYF. CDR3 nucleotide sequence: TGTGCCAGCAGTCCGCCAGGGGTGGGCAAAAACATTCAGTACTTC.

J is TRBJ2-7 and V is TRBV3-1 (or the pseudogene TRBV3-2); 8 bases are shared with TRBD1. The J segment lost 5 bases and the V segment lost 4 bases, leaving 7 bases of the junction unmatched. This CDR3 has 14 residues. Germline CDR1 is LGHDT and CDR2 is YNNKEL (reference sequence). CDR3 coding DNA: TGTGCCAGCAGCCGACAGGGGAGTAAAAACGAGCAGTACTTC. It encodes CASSRQGSKNEQYF.

The chain carries TRBV10-1 and TRBJ2-7, with TRBD2 identical over 10 bases. The V segment lost 3 bases and the J segment 7 bases; nucleotides outside the gene matches: 21. The length of the CDR3 is 19 residues. The V gene's germline CDR1 is WNHNN and CDR2 SYGVQD (reference sequence). As DNA, the CDR3 is TGCGCCAGCAGTGAAGTAATCGCTAGCGGGAGTAGCGTCCCGGGAGAGCAGTACTTC. Residues: CASSEVIASGSSVPGEQYF.

This sequence joins TRBV7-2 and TRBJ2-5, with 10 bases aligning to TRBD2. Germline V gives CDR1 SGHTA, CDR2 FQGNSA. V lost 5 bases to trimming and J lost 10 bases; unmatched junction nucleotides: 13. The CDR3 runs 15 residues. The CDR3 here is CASSGSGGAFSGQYF. CDR3 nucleotide sequence: TGTGCCAGCAGCGGGAGCGGGGGGGCCTTTTCGGGCCAGTACTTC.

This chain connects TRBV24-1 to TRBJ1-5; 7 nucleotides line up with TRBD1. This CDR3 has 17 residues. The J segment lost 8 bases and the V segment lost 2 bases, leaving 14 bases of the junction unmatched. The germline V gene has CDR1 KGHDR and CDR2 SFDVKD. CDR3 loop: CATSDSRPFRGNKPQHF. The CDR3 DNA is TGTGCCACCAGTGATTCACGTCCATTCAGGGGGAATAAGCCCCAGCATTTT.

This clone has only a few counts. The V call is TRBV10-2, the J call TRBJ2-1; TRBD1 aligns across 8 bases. V dropped 0 bases and J dropped 5; count of bases not matched to a gene: 6. In germline, CDR1 is WSHSY, CDR2 SAAADI. The length of the CDR3 is 16 residues. The CDR3 loop is CASSESYRGFDNEQFF. CDR3 DNA: TGCGCCAGCAGTGAGTCGTACAGGGGGTTCGACAATGAGCAGTTCTTC.

The genes are TRBV28 and TRBJ1-1, with unresolved D. V lost 6 bases and J lost 0, with 8 bases in between. This CDR3 is built from 13 residues. Germline V gene sequence: CDR1 MDHEN, CDR2 SYDVKM. For the CDR3, the DNA is TGTGCCAGCAGCGCTCAGTTGAACACTGAAGCTTTCTTT. It encodes CASSAQLNTEAFF.

The chain carries TRBV4-1 and TRBJ2-2; 8 positions agree with TRBD1. V was pared by 0 bases and J by 3 bases, with 6 bases of the junction left unmatched. The length of the CDR3 is 17 residues. Germline CDR1 and CDR2: MGHRA and YSYEKL. The CDR3 nucleotides read TGCGCCAGCAGCCAAGACGACAGGGGTCCCTACACCGGGGAGCTGTTTTTT. As protein: CASSQDDRGPYTGELFF.

The chain couples TRBV7-9 to TRBJ2-3, with D uncertain. The germline V gene encodes CDR1 SEHNR and CDR2 FQNEAQ (reference sequence). The CDR3 runs to 16 residues. Trimming took 5 bases from V and 3 from J, leaving 18 bases between them. The CDR3 nucleotides read TGTGCCAGCAGCCCCTGGTTCTTAATGAGGACAGATACGCAGTATTTT. It specifies CASSPWFLMRTDTQYF.

The J gene is TRBJ2-5, the V gene TRBV25-1, with D possibly being TRBD1 (5 bases). Trimming shortened V by 1 base and J by 7 bases, and 13 bases separated the two germline ends. The CDR3 runs 14 residues. CDR1 is MGHDK, CDR2 SYGVNS, per germline. The DNA of the CDR3 is TGTGCCAGCAGTGAATGGAGCGAGCAGGGGACCCAGTACTTC. Its protein product is CASSEWSEQGTQYF.